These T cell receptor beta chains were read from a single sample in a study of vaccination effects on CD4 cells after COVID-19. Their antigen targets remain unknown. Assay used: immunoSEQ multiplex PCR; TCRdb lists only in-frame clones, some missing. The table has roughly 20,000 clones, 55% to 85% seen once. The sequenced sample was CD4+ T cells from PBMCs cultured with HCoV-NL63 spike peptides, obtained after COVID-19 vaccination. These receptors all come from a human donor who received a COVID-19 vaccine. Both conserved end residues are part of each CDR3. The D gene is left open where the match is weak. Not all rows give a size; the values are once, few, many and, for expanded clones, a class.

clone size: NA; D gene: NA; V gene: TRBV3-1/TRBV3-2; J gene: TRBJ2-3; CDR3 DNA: TGTGCCAGCAGCCAAGATAGGTCTTCCTCCCAGTATTTT; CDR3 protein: CASSQDRSSSQYF
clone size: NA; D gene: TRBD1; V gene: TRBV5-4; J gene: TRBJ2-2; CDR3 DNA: TGTGCCAGCAGCTTTATGGACAGGGGGGCCGGGGAGCTGTTTTTT; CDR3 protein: CASSFMDRGAGELFF
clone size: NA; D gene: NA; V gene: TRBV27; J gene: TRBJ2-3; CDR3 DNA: TGTGCCAGCAGTTTATACGGCACAGATACGCAGTATTTT; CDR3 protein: CASSLYGTDTQYF
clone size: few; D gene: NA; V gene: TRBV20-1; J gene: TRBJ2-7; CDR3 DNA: TGCAGTGCTAGTTTAACCGGAACCTACGAGCAGTACTTC; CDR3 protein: CSASLTGTYEQYF
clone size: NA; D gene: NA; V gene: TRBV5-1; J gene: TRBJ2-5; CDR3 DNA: TGCGCCAGCAGTACAGGGTTTTTGGAGACCCAGTACTTC; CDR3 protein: CASSTGFLETQYF
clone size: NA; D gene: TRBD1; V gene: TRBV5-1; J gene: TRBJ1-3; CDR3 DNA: TGCGCCAGCAGCCGAGGGACAGCTGGAAACACCATATATTTT; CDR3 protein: CASSRGTAGNTIYF
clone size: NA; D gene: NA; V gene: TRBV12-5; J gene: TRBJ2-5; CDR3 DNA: TGTGCTAGTGGTTTGGGGCGGGGGCGCAGCGAGACCCAGTACTTC; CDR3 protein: CASGLGRGRSETQYF
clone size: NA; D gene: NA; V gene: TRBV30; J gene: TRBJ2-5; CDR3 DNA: TGTGCCTGGAATCGGGCAGCCCAAGAGACCCAGTACTTC; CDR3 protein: CAWNRAAQETQYF
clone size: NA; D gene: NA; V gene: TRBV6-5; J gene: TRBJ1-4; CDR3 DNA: TGTGCCAGCATCGCGGGGGGCACTAATGAAAAACTGTTTTTT; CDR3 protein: CASIAGGTNEKLFF
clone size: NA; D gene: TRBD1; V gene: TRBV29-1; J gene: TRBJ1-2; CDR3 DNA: TGCAGCGTTGAACAGGGGGCAGGAGGCTACACCTTC; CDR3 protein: CSVEQGAGGYTF
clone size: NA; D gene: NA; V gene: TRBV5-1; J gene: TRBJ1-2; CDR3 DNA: TGCGCCAGCAGCTCGTATGACAGCTTCTATGGCTACACCTTC; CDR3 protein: CASSSYDSFYGYTF
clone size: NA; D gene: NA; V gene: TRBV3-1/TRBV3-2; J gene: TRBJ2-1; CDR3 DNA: TGTGCCAGCAGCCAACTTAACAATGAGCAGTTCTTC; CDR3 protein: CASSQLNNEQFF
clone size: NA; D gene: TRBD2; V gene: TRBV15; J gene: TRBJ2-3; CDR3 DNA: TGTGCCACCAGCTGGGGTAGCGGGGGGGCTGCCACAGATACGCAGTATTTT; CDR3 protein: CATSWGSGGAATDTQYF
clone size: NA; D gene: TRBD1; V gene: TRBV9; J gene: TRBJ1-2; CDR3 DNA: TGTGCCAGCAGCGTCGGACAGGGCTATGGCTACACCTTC; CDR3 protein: CASSVGQGYGYTF
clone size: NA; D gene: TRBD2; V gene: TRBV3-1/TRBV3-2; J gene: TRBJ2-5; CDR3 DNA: TGTGCCAGCAGCCAAGATCGTCGGGCGGGAGGTTGGGAGACCCAGTACTTC; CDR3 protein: CASSQDRRAGGWETQYF
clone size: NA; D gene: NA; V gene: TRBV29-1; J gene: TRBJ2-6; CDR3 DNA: TGCAGCGCTGATAGCGGTGCCGGGGCCAACGTCCTGACTTTC; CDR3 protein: CSADSGAGANVLTF
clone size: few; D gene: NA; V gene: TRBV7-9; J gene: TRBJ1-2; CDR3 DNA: TGTGCCAGCAGCCCCACGGACACCTCTAACTATGGCTACACCTTC; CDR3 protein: CASSPTDTSNYGYTF
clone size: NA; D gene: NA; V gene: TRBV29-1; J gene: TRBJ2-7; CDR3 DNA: TGCAGCGTTGAACAGGAGACCTACGAGCAGTACTTC; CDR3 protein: CSVEQETYEQYF
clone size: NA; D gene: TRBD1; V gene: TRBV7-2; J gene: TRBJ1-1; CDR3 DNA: TGTGCCAGCAGCCCCCGGACAGGACTCCCGGGCACTGAAGCTTTCTTT; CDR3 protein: CASSPRTGLPGTEAFF
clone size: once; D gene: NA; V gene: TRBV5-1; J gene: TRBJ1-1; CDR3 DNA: TGCGCCAGCAGCTCGGCTGGGCAGGGTGGCACTGAAGCTTTCTTT; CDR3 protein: CASSSAGQGGTEAFF
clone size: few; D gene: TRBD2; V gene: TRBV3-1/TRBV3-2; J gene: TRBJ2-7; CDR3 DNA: TGTGCCAGCAGCCCCCGACTAGCCTACTACGAGCAGTACTTC; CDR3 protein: CASSPRLAYYEQYF
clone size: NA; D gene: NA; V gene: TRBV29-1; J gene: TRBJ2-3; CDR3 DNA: TGCAGCGTGGGGGGCAGGGGAGAACCAGATACGCAGTATTTT; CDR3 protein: CSVGGRGEPDTQYF
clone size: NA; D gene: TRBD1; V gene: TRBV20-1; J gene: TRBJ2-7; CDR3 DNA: TGCAGTGCGAGTAGGGACAGGGGTGACGAGCAGTACTTC; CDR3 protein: CSASRDRGDEQYF
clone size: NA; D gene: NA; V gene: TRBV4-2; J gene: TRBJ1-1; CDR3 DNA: TGTGCCAGCAGCCAAGATTATAGGCAGAACACTGAAGCTTTCTTT; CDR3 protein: CASSQDYRQNTEAFF
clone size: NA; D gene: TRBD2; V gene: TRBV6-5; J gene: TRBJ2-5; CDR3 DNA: TGTGCCAGCAGTTACGGGGTTAGCGGGAGTCAAGAGACCCAGTACTTC; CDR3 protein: CASSYGVSGSQETQYF
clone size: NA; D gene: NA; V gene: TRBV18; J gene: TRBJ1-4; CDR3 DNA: TGTGCCAGCTCCCTGGACAGAGCTAATGAAAAACTGTTTTTT; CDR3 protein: CASSLDRANEKLFF
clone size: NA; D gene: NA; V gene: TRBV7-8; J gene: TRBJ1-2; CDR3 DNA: TGTGCCAGCAGCTTATTGTCAGGGAATAACTATGGCTACACCTTC; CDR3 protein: CASSLLSGNNYGYTF
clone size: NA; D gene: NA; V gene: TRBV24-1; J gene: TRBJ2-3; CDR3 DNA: TGTGCCACCAGTGTGTGGGGTACGCAGTATTTT; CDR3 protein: CATSVWGTQYF
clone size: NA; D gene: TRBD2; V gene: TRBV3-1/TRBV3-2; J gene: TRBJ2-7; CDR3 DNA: TGTGCCAGCAGCCAATCTTTACTAGCGGGGGGGTTTTCCTACGAGCAGTACTTC; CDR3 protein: CASSQSLLAGGFSYEQYF
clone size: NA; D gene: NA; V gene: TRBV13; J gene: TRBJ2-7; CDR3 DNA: TGTGCCAGCAGCTTCGACTCCTACGAGCAGTACTTC; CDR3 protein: CASSFDSYEQYF
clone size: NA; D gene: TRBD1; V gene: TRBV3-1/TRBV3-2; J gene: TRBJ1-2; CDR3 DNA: TGTGCCAGCAGCCGAAACCCCGGGACAGGGGGCGGCTACACCTTC; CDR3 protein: CASSRNPGTGGGYTF
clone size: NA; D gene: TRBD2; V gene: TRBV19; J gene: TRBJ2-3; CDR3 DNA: TGTGCCAGTACGTCCCTAGCGGGAGCCGATACGCAGTATTTT; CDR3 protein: CASTSLAGADTQYF
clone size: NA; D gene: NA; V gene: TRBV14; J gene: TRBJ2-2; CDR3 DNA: TGTGCCAGCAGATTCGGGTCGAACACCGGGGAGCTGTTTTTT; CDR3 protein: CASRFGSNTGELFF
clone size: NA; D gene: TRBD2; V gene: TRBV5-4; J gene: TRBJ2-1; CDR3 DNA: TGTGCCAGCAGCTTACCCGCCGGGACTAGCGAATACAATGAGCAGTTCTTC; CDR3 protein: CASSLPAGTSEYNEQFF
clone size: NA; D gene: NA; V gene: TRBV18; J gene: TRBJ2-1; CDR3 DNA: TGTGCCAGCTCCCAGAATGGCGGGGGCGCATCCAATGAGCAGTTCTTC; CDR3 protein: CASSQNGGGASNEQFF
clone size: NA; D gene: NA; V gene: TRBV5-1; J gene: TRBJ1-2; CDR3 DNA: TGCGCCAGCAGCTTGGAGGGGGAAGGGGCTCGTGGCTACACCTTC; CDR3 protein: CASSLEGEGARGYTF
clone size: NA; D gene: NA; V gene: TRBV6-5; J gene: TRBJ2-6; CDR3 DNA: TGTGCCAGCAGTTCCCCGGGAGAGACTGGGGCCAACGTCCTGACTTTC; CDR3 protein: CASSSPGETGANVLTF
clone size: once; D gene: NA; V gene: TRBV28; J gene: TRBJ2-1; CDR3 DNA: TGTGCCAGCAGTTTATTTTCGAGTAGCTCCTACAATGAGCAGTTCTTC; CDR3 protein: CASSLFSSSSYNEQFF
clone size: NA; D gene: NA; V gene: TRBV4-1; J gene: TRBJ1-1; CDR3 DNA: TGCGCCAGCAGCCAAGACCGGGCCAGGAGCCCAATGAACACTGAAGCTTTCTTT; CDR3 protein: CASSQDRARSPMNTEAFF
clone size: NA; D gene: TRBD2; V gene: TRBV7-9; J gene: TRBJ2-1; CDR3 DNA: TGTGCCAGCAGCCTGGGGACTAGCGGGGTTGATGAGCAGTTCTTC; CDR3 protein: CASSLGTSGVDEQFF
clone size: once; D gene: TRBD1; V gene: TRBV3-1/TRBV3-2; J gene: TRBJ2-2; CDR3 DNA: TGTGCCAGCAGACGGGGACAGGGGACCGGGGAGCTGTTTTTT; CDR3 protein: CASRRGQGTGELFF
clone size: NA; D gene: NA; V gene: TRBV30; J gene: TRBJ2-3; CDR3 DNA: TGTGCCTGGAGTAAGGGCATAACCTTGGCGGGCACAGATACGCAGTATTTT; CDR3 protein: CAWSKGITLAGTDTQYF
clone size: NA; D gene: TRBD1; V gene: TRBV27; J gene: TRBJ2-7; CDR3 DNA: TGTGCCAGCAGGGAACAGGGGGCTTTATCCGCCTACGAGCAGTACTTC; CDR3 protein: CASREQGALSAYEQYF
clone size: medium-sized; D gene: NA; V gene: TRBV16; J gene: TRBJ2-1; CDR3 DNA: TGTGCCAGCAGCCAGAGCCGTGGGGGCAATGAGCAGTTCTTC; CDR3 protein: CASSQSRGGNEQFF
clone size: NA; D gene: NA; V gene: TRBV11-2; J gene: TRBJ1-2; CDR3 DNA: TGTGCCAGCAGCTTAGTGAGACGGGACTATGGCTACACCTTC; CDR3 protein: CASSLVRRDYGYTF
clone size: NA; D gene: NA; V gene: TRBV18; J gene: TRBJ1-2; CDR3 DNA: TGTGCCAGCTCCCAAACACTGGGGACCGTTAACTATGGCTACACCTTC; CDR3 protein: CASSQTLGTVNYGYTF
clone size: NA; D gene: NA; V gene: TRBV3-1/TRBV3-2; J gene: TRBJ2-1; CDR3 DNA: TGTGCCAGCAGCCAAGTAATCGGGACCAGGGAGTTCTTC; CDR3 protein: CASSQVIGTREFF
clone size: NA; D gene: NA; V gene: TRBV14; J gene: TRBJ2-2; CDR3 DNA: TGTGCCAGCAGCCACCGACTAGGCAGAAACACCGGGGAGCTGTTTTTT; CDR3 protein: CASSHRLGRNTGELFF
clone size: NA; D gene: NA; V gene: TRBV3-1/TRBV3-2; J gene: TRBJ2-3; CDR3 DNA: TGTGCCAGCAGCCAACAAAACGGGGGACAGAATACGCAGTATTTT; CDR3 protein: CASSQQNGGQNTQYF
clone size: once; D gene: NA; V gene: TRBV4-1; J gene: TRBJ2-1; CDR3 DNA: TGCGCCAGCAGCCAAGGGACTACCATTTACAATGAGCAGTTCTTC; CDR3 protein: CASSQGTTIYNEQFF
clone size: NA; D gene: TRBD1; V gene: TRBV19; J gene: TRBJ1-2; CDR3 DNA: TGTGCCAGTAATACAGGGGGTTATGGCTACACCTTC; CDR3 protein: CASNTGGYGYTF
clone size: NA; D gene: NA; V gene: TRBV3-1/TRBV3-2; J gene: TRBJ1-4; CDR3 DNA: TGTGCCAGCAGCCGTGGGGGGTCCGAAAAACTGTTTTTT; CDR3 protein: CASSRGGSEKLFF
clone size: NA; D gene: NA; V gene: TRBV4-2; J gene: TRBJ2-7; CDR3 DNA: TGTGCCAGCAGCCAAGCCGCGGGATTAACCTACGAGCAGTACTTC; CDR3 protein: CASSQAAGLTYEQYF